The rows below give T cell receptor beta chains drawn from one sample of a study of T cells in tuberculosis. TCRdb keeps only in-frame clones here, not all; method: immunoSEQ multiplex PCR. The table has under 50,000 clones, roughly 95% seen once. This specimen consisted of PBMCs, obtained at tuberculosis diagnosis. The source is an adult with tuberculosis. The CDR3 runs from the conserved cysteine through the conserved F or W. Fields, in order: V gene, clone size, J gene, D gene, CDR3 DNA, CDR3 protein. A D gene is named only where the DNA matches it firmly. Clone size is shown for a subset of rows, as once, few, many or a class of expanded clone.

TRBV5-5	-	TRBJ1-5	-	TGTGCCAGCAGCGTGGGTAACGGGTATAGCAATCAGCCCCAGCATTTT	CASSVGNGYSNQPQHF
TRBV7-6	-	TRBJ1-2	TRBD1	TGTGCCAGCAGCCCCGGGACAGGGTTCGGCTACACCTTC	CASSPGTGFGYTF
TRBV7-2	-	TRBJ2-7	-	TGTGCCAGCAGCTTAGGTGGCAGGGCCTACGAGCAGTACTTC	CASSLGGRAYEQYF
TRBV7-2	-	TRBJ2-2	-	TGTGCCAGCAGCAGCGGCAGGCCCCTGTCCGGGGAGCTGTTTTTT	CASSSGRPLSGELFF
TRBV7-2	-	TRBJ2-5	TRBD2	TGTGCCAGCAGCCAGACTAGCGGGGGGGCCGAGACCCAGTACTTC	CASSQTSGGAETQYF
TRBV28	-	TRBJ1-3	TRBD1	TGTGCCAGCAGTTTTGTCGACAGGGCGTCCATATATTTT	CASSFVDRASIYF
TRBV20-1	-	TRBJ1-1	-	TGCAGTGCTAGAGACAGGGAAGCTTTCTTT	CSARDREAFF
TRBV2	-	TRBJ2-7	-	TGTGCCAGCAAAAGGAGGGTGGGGGAGCAGTACTTC	CASKRRVGEQYF
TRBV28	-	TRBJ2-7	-	TGTGCCAGCAGTTTTCCCCTCACCCCCGGCCAGGGTGAATCCTACGAGCAGTACTTC	CASSFPLTPGQGESYEQYF
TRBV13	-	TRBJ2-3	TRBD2	TGTGCCAGCAGCTTAAGACTAGCGGAGCTCACAGATACGCAGTATTTT	CASSLRLAELTDTQYF
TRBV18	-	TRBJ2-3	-	TGTGCCAGCTCACCATTACAGGGCCCAGATACGCAGTATTTT	CASSPLQGPDTQYF
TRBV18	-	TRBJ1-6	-	TGTGCCAGCTCACCGTTGCACAGGGATTCACCCCTCCACTTT	CASSPLHRDSPLHF
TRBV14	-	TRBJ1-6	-	TGTGCCAGCAGCCACCGGGACATAGATTGGGGGTATTCACCCCTCCACTTT	CASSHRDIDWGYSPLHF
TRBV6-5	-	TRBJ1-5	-	TGTGCCAGCAGGCTACCCCCTCAGCCCCAGCATTTT	CASRLPPQPQHF
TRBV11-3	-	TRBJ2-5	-	TGTGCCAGCAGCTTAGATTCTGGGGCTCAGGAGACCCAGTACTTC	CASSLDSGAQETQYF
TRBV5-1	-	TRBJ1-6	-	TGCGCCAGCAGCCGAACAGGGAGTATAGATTCACCCCTCCACTTT	CASSRTGSIDSPLHF
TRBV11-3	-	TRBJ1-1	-	TGTGCCAGCAGCTCCTATTGGAACACTGAAGCTTTCTTT	CASSSYWNTEAFF
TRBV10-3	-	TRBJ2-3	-	TGTGCCATTTCGGGCTCCGCAGGGCACCCGCAGCCCCGGATGGATACGCAGTATTTT	CAISGSAGHPQPRMDTQYF
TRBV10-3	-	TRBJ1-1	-	TGTGCCATCAGTCCGGGGGGGAACACTGAAGCTTTCTTT	CAISPGGNTEAFF
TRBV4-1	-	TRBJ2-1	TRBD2	TGCGCCAGCAGCCGCCCTAGGGGAGGGTTTCACAATGAGCAGTTCTTC	CASSRPRGGFHNEQFF
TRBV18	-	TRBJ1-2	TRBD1	TGTGCCAGCTCGGAATCGAGGGACAGGGTCGGCTATGGCTACACCTTC	CASSESRDRVGYGYTF
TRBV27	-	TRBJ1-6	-	TGTGCCAGCAGATTCCGGGACACCGGTAATTCACCCCTCCACTTT	CASRFRDTGNSPLHF
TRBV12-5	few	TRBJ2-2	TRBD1	TGTGCTAGTGGTATACTCCCCAGACAGGGTTTCTCCGGGGAGCTGTTTTTT	CASGILPRQGFSGELFF
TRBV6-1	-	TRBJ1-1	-	TGTGCCAGCAGTCGCGGGGGGAACACTGAAGCTTTCTTT	CASSRGGNTEAFF
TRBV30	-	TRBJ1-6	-	TGTGCCTGGAGTGTAGCGGTTGGGCGGCGTTCACCCCTCCACTTT	CAWSVAVGRRSPLHF
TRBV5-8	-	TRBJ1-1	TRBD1	TGTGCCAGCAGCTCTACAGGGGCCGGGAGAGCTTTCTTT	CASSSTGAGRAFF
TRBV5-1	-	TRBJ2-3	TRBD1	TGCGCCAGCAGCGGAGGACAGGGAGGCACAGATACGCAGTATTTT	CASSGGQGGTDTQYF
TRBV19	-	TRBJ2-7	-	TGTGCCAGTAGTCGGAGGGAGAGCTCCTACGAGCAGTACTTC	CASSRRESSYEQYF
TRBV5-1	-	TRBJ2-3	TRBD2	TGCGCCAGCAGCATATTCGGGAGGCGGGGGGGCCCGTTGGGCACAGATACGCAGTATTTT	CASSIFGRRGGPLGTDTQYF
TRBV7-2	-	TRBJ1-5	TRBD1	TGTGCCAGCAGCTTAGCCCCTCCGGGACAGGGCAATCAGCCCCAGCATTTT	CASSLAPPGQGNQPQHF
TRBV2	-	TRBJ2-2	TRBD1	TGTGCCAGCAGAGCCGGGACAGGGGTTGCCGGGGAGCTGTTTTTT	CASRAGTGVAGELFF
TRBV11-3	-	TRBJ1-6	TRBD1	TGTGCCAGCAGCCTGACTGGGACAGGGGGCATTTCCTATAATTCACCCCTCCACTTT	CASSLTGTGGISYNSPLHF
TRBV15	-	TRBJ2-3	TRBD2	TGTGCCACCAGCAGTCGGCGGGGGGGCGGAGATACGCAGTATTTT	CATSSRRGGGDTQYF
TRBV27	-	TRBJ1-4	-	TGTGCCAGCCAAAAAGATCGGGGGAGTGGTATACGTGAAAAACTGTTTTTT	CASQKDRGSGIREKLFF
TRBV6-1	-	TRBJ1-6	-	TGTGCCAGCAGTCAAGATGGGACAAAGAGCTCCTATAATTCACCCCTCCACTTT	CASSQDGTKSSYNSPLHF
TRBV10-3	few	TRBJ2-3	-	TGTGCCATCAGGGGCCCCACAGATACGCAGTATTTT	CAIRGPTDTQYF
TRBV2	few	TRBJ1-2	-	TGTGCCAGCAGGATCTCAGGATTCTACACCTTC	CASRISGFYTF
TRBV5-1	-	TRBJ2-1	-	TGCGCCAGCAGCTTGGGAGGCAGCTACAATGAGCAGTTCTTC	CASSLGGSYNEQFF
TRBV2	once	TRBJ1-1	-	TGTGCCAGCAGTGAAGGGGGACACTACACTGAAGCTTTCTTT	CASSEGGHYTEAFF
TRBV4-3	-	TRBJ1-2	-	TGCGCCAGCAGCCACCGCCGGGGGGCTGGGGTTAGCTATGGCTACACCTTC	CASSHRRGAGVSYGYTF
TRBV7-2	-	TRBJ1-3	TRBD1	TGTGCCAGCAGCCTAACCGGGACAGGGTCATCTGGAAACACCATATATTTT	CASSLTGTGSSGNTIYF
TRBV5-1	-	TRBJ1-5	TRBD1	TGCGCCAGCAGCTCAGGACAGGGCAATCAGCCCCAGCATTTT	CASSSGQGNQPQHF
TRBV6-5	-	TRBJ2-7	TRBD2	TGTGCCAGCAGTTACCTAGCGGGAGGCGAGCAGTACTTC	CASSYLAGGEQYF
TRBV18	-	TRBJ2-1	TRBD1	TGTGCCAGCTCCACCCGACAGGGACACTACAATGAGCAGTTCTTC	CASSTRQGHYNEQFF
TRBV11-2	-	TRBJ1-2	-	TGTGCCAGCAGCTCCCTTAATTTGAGGGTTGAGAGGAACTATGGCTACACCTTC	CASSSLNLRVERNYGYTF
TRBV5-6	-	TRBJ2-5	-	TGTGCCAGCAGCTTGGATCTGTCAGGGCAAGAGACCCAGTACTTC	CASSLDLSGQETQYF
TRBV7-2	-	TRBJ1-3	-	TGTGCCAGCAGCGCCGACAGTCTTGGAAACACCATATATTTT	CASSADSLGNTIYF
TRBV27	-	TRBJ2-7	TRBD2	TGTGCCAGCAGTCCGAGGACTAGCGGGGTCTCCTACGAGCAGTACTTC	CASSPRTSGVSYEQYF
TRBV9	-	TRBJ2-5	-	TGTGCCAGCAGCGCGACCCGGGGAGGAGAGACCCAGTACTTC	CASSATRGGETQYF
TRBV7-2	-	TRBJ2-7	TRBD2	TGTGCCAGCAGCTCCCGGGGTAGCGGGGCAACCTACGAGCAGTACTTC	CASSSRGSGATYEQYF
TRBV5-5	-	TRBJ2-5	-	TGTGCCAGCAGCTTCGGGGGAGAGACCCAGTACTTC	CASSFGGETQYF
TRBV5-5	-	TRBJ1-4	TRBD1	TGTGCCAGCAGCTTGGCGGGACAGGGGAGAGGACTGTTTTTT	CASSLAGQGRGLFF
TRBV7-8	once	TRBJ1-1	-	TGTGCCAGCAACGCAGCGCCGGGGGAGGTCACTTTGTACACTGAAGCTTTCTTT	CASNAAPGEVTLYTEAFF
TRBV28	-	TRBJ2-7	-	TGTGCCAGCAGTTTAAGTGGCAGGGGAAATTTCTACGAGCAGTACTTC	CASSLSGRGNFYEQYF
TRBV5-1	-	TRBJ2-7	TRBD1	TGCGCCAGCAGCTCGACCGGGACAGGCTCCTACGAGCAGTACTTC	CASSSTGTGSYEQYF
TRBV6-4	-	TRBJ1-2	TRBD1	TGTGCCAGCAGTATGGGACAGGGGTATGGCTACACCTTC	CASSMGQGYGYTF
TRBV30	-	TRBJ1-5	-	TGTGCCTGGGGTCCTCAGGGAGGTCAGCCCCAGCATTTT	CAWGPQGGQPQHF
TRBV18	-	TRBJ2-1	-	TGTGCCAGTCAACTAGGGAGGGGGAACTACAATGAGCAGTTCTTC	CASQLGRGNYNEQFF